One and the same sample provided the 18 T cell receptor beta chains below, sequenced in a study of OX40 agonist ivuxolimab in advanced cancers. Sequenced by immunoSEQ multiplex PCR; TCRdb stores in-frame clones only, minus some. The sample holds around 13,000 clones, around four fifths seen once. The sequenced sample was CD4+ or CD8+ T cells sorted from blood, obtained in a trial of the OX40 agonist ivuxolimab. These receptors came from an adult with an advanced solid tumor such as melanoma, head and neck, liver or kidney cancer.

This clone was seen more than once but under ten times. The chain uses TRBV30 and TRBJ2-2; D uncertain. The V end was cut by 0 bases, the J end by 0 bases, with 2 bases between. Germline-derived CDR1 and CDR2 are GTSNPN and SVGIG (reference sequence). The CDR3 runs to 13 residues. For the CDR3, the DNA is TGTGCCTGGAGTGTAACGAACACCGGGGAGCTGTTTTTT. Its translation is CAWSVTNTGELFF.

The V call is TRBV10-1, the J call TRBJ2-7, with 12 bases aligning to TRBD2. The J segment lost 0 bases and the V segment lost 4 bases, leaving 13 bases of the junction unmatched. This CDR3 has 19 amino acids. Germline loops: CDR1 WNHNN, CDR2 SYGVQD (reference sequence). As DNA, the CDR3 is TGCGCCAGCAGTGTTCCAAGCGGGACTAGCGGGCTGAGCTCCTACGAGCAGTACTTC. Its protein product is CASSVPSGTSGLSSYEQYF.

This sequence joins TRBV6-1 and TRBJ2-3; 13 bases match TRBD2. V dropped 4 bases and J dropped 0; count of bases not matched to a gene: 7. The CDR3 spans 18 residues. CDR1 and CDR2 (germline): MNHNS, SASEGT. The CDR3 DNA is TGTGCCAGCAGTGCAGGACTAGCGGGAGTATTTAGCACAGATACGCAGTATTTT. Amino acids: CASSAGLAGVFSTDTQYF.

The chain carries TRBV2 and TRBJ2-3; 12 bases line up with TRBD2. CDR1 is SNHLY and CDR2 is FYNNEI in the germline V gene. The CDR3 is 16 amino acids. The J segment lost 4 bases and the V segment lost 4 bases, leaving 6 bases of the junction unmatched. The DNA of the CDR3 is TGTGCCAGCAGTGGTTTGACTAGCGGGAGTTCAGATACGCAGTATTTT. Protein product: CASSGLTSGSSDTQYF.

This clone was recorded a few times. Distinct nucleotide sequences in the sample also encode this CDR3. J is TRBJ2-7 and V is TRBV6-5, with D perhaps assigned TRBD1 or TRBD2 (5 bases each). The CDR3 loop spans 13 amino acids. Germline V gene sequence: CDR1 MNHEY, CDR2 SVGAGI. V lost 10 bases, J lost 2 bases, and 15 bases lay in between. CDR3 loop: CATLGQGAYEQYF. Written as DNA, the CDR3 is TGTGCCACCCTGGGGCAGGGAGCCTACGAGCAGTACTTC.

With respect to this clone: Other DNA sequences within the sample encode an identical CDR3. The chain has TRBV18 and TRBJ2-1, with a tentative D call TRBD2 (5 bases). The CDR3 sequence is 13 residues long. Trimming shortened V by 3 bases and J by 5 bases, and 8 bases separated the two germline ends. Germline V gene data show CDR1 as KGHSH and CDR2 as LQKENI. The CDR3: CASSPRANNEQFF. The CDR3 DNA sequence: TGTGCCAGCTCACCGCGGGCAAACAATGAGCAGTTCTTC.

The table lists this clone with a few counts. The V call is TRBV7-8, the J call TRBJ2-7, with 9 bases that match TRBD1. The CDR3 is made up of 15 amino acids. Germline V gives CDR1 SGHVS, CDR2 FQNEAQ. The V and J ends lost 3 bases and 5 bases, in that order; junction bases with no gene match: 8. The CDR3 DNA follows: TGTGCCAGCAGCTTGAACAGGGGGCCGTCTGACGAGCAGTACTTC. The encoded protein is CASSLNRGPSDEQYF.

The CDR3 protein is CASSQDWGQGFGELFF. The CDR3 DNA reads as TGTGCCAGCAGCCAAGATTGGGGACAGGGGTTCGGGGAGCTGTTTTTT. The chain joins TRBV4-2 to TRBJ2-2; 10 nucleotides line up with TRBD1. The CDR3 runs to 16 residues. Germline CDR1 reads LGHNA; CDR2 reads YNFKEQ. The V segment lost 0 bases and the J segment 7 bases; nucleotides outside the gene matches: 5.

The chain couples TRBV6-5 to TRBJ2-2; TRBD2 matches at 12 bases. V shed 7 bases, J shed 3 bases, and the junction held 3 bases outside the gene matches. Germline V gene sequence: CDR1 MNHEY, CDR2 SVGAGI. This CDR3 is 15 amino acids long. The CDR3 spells CASNPSGRDTGELFF. In DNA form, the CDR3 reads TGTGCCAGCAACCCTAGCGGGAGGGACACCGGGGAGCTGTTTTTT.

Here the CDR3 reads CASSHHSGLAGGPLLYNEQFF. The CDR3 DNA follows: TGTGCCAGCAGCCATCACTCGGGACTAGCGGGAGGACCTTTACTCTACAATGAGCAGTTCTTC. V usage is TRBV21-1 and J usage is TRBJ2-1; no DNA check was done on the table's D call, TRBD2. TRBV21-1 is shown as a pseudogene. CDR3 length: 21 amino acids.

J is TRBJ2-5 and V is TRBV19; a possible D gene is TRBD2 (5 bases). V lost 4 bases to trimming and J lost 2 bases, with 14 bases between them. This CDR3 contains 15 residues. Germline loops: CDR1 LNHDA, CDR2 SQIVND (reference sequence). In nucleotides, the CDR3 is TGTGCCAGTAGTAGTTTCGGAGGCCAACAAGAGACCCAGTACTTC. Protein sequence: CASSSFGGQQETQYF.

The V gene is TRBV29-1, the J gene TRBJ1-1; no reliable D call. V lost 7 bases and J lost 3, with 15 bases in between. The CDR3 consists of 13 residues. Germline lookup yields CDR1 SQVTM and CDR2 ANQGSEA. The CDR3 reads CSDLEAVYTEAFF. CDR3 in DNA: TGCAGCGACCTGGAGGCCGTCTACACTGAAGCTTTCTTT.

This clone has just one count. This chain joins TRBV19 and TRBJ1-4; D is undetermined. With 7 bases removed from V and 8 bases from J, the gap between germline ends came to 11 bases. This CDR3 contains 12 residues. The germline V gene has CDR1 LNHDA and CDR2 SQIVND (reference sequence). CDR3 residues: CASTLVGEKLFF. The DNA of the CDR3 is TGTGCCAGTACCCTCGTAGGAGAAAAACTGTTTTTT.

This clone was counted a single time. The chain recombines TRBV27 with TRBJ2-3; no reliable D call. With 4 bases removed from V and 2 bases from J, the gap between germline ends came to 10 bases. This CDR3 is built from 14 residues. The germline V gene has CDR1 MNHEY and CDR2 SMNVEV (reference sequence). CDR3 sequence: CASSSASTTDTQYF. DNA for the CDR3: TGTGCCAGCAGTTCGGCCTCCACCACAGATACGCAGTATTTT.

The rearrangement links TRBV18 to TRBJ2-7; 12 bases align to TRBD2. Losses at the gene ends were 4 bases for V and 9 bases for J; bases not matched to a gene: 10. CDR1 is KGHSH, CDR2 LQKENI, per germline. The CDR3 has 15 residues. CDR3 protein: CASSLRLAGAASQYF. The CDR3 DNA sequence: TGTGCCAGCTCACTAAGACTAGCGGGAGCGGCTTCGCAGTACTTC.

The chain recombines TRBV2 with TRBJ2-7; no clear D. The CDR3 sequence is 16 residues long. Trimming stripped 1 base from V and 0 bases from J, with 13 bases between. The germline CDR1 and CDR2 sequences are SNHLY and FYNNEI. The CDR3 protein is CASSEGLDRISYEQYF. CDR3 nucleotide sequence: TGTGCCAGCAGTGAAGGTCTGGACCGTATCTCCTACGAGCAGTACTTC.

V gene TRBV10-2 combines with J gene TRBJ1-2; 7 nucleotides align to TRBD1. Trimming at V came to 6 bases and at J to 4 bases, leaving 11 bases not matched to a gene. The V gene's germline CDR1 is WSHSY and CDR2 SAAADI. The CDR3 consists of 15 residues. Written as DNA, the CDR3 is TGCGCCAGCAGAAACGGACAGGATGGGCTCTATGGCTACACCTTC. Its protein product is CASRNGQDGLYGYTF.

This clone has more than one count but fewer than ten. The chain employs TRBV30 and TRBJ1-1; D is unresolved. In germline, CDR1 is GTSNPN, CDR2 SVGIG (reference sequence). V lost 0 bases and J lost 4, with 9 bases in between. The CDR3 is made up of 13 amino acids. The CDR3 bases are TGTGCCTGGAGTGTTGCCGGGGTCACTGAAGCTTTCTTT. It codes for CAWSVAGVTEAFF.